Described below is a single TCR beta chain sequence and its context. The same CDR3 arises from other DNA sequences in this sample as well. This entry is derived from a study of shared clonotypes between healthy human individuals. The germline V and J ends were trimmed by 6 bases and 0 bases, with 3 bases remaining between them. CDR1 is MNHEY and CDR2 is SVGAGI in the germline V gene. The CDR3 totals 13 residues. Generated by immunoSEQ multiplex PCR, the TCRdb table keeps only in-frame clones and is missing some. This table has some 1 million clones, about 74% appearing once. Sequenced sample: memory CD4+ T cells sorted from blood. Subset indicated: CD45RA-negative fraction. The TCR comes from a man aged 18 to 30 in good health. The chain employs TRBV6-5 and TRBJ2-6, with D uncertain. The CDR3 bases are TGTGCCAGCAGCATCTCTGGGGCCAACGTCCTGACTTTC. Translated, it gives CASSISGANVLTF.